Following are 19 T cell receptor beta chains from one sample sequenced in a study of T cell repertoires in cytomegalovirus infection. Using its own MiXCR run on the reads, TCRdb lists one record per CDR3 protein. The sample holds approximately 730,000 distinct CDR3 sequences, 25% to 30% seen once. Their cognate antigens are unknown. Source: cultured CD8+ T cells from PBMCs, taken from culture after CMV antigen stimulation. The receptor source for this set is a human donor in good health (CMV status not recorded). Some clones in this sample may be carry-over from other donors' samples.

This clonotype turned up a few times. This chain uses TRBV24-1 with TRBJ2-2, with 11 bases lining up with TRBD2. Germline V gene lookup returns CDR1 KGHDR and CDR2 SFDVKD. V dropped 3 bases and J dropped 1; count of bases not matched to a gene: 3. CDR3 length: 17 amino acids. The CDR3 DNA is TGTGCCACCAGTGATCTAGCGGGGGGCGGGAACACCGGGGAGCTGTTTTTT. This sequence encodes CATSDLAGGGNTGELFF.

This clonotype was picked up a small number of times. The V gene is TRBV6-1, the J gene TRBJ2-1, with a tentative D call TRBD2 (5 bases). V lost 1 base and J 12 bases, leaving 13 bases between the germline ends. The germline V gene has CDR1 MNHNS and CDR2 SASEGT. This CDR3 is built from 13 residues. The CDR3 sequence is CASSEGNSGWQFF. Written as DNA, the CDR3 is TGTGCCAGCAGTGAAGGTAACAGCGGCTGGCAGTTCTTC.

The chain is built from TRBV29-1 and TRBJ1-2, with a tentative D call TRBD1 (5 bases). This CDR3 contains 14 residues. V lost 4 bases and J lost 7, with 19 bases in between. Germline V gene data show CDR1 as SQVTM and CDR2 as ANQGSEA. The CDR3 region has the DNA TGCAGCGTTGGGGAAGGAGAGGGGCTGGGTGGCTACACCTTC. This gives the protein CSVGEGEGLGGYTF.

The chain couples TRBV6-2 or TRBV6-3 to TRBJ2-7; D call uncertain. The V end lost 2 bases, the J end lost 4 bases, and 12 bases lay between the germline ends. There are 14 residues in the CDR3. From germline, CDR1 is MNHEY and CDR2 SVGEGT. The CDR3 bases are TGTGCCAGCAGTTACGTGGATAGGGCGTACGAGCAGTACGTC. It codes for CASSYVDRAYEQYV.

The chain's CDR3 is CSVGQGADNGYTF. In DNA form, the CDR3 reads TGCAGCGTCGGACAGGGGGCTGACAATGGCTACACCTTC. The V and J genes are TRBV29-1 and TRBJ1-2; 11 bases match TRBD1. Germline CDR1 and CDR2: SQVTM and ANQGSEA. This CDR3 is 13 amino acids long. V lost 6 bases and J lost 6; bases outside the gene matches: 6.

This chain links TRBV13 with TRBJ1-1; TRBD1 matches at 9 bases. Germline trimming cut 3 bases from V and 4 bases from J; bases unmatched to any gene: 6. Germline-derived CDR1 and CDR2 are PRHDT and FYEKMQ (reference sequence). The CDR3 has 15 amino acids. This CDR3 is CASSFPTGGGTEAFF. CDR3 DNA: TGTGCCAGCAGCTTTCCGACAGGGGGGGGCACTGAAGCTTTCTTT.

CDR3 sequence (DNA): TGTGCCAGCAGTCCCTGGGGGGGGGCGAATGAAAAACTGTTTTTT. Translation: CASSPWGGANEKLFF. V usage is TRBV12-3 or TRBV12-4 and J usage is TRBJ1-4; D is possibly TRBD1 (6 bases). The V and J ends lost 5 bases and 5 bases respectively, with 15 bases between them. This CDR3 has 15 residues.

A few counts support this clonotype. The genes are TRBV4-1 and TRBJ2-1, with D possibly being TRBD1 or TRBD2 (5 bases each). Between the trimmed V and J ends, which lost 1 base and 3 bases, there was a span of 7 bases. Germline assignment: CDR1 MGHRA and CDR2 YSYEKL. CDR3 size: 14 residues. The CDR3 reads CASSQGGNYNEQFF. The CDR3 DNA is TGCGCCAGCAGCCAAGGGGGGAACTACAATGAGCAGTTCTTC.

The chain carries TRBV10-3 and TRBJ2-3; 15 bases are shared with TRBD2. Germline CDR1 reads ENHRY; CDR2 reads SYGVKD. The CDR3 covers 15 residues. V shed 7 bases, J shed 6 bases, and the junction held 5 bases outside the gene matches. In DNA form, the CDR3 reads TGTGCCATCACTGGACTAGCGGGGGGGCGGGATACGCAGTATTTT. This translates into CAITGLAGGRDTQYF.

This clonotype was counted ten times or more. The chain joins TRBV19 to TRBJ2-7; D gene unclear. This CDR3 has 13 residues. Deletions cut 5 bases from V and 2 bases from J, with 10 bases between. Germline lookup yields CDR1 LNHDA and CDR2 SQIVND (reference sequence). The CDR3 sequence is CASSFGPAYEQYV. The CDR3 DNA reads TGTGCCAGTAGTTTCGGACCTGCCTACGAGCAGTACGTC.

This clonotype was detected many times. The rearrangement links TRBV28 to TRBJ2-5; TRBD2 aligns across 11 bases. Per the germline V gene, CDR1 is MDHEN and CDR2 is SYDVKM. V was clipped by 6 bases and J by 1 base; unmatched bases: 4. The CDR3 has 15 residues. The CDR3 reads CASSFLAGGQETQYF. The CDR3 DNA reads TGTGCCAGCAGCTTCCTAGCGGGGGGCCAAGAGACCCAGTACTTC.

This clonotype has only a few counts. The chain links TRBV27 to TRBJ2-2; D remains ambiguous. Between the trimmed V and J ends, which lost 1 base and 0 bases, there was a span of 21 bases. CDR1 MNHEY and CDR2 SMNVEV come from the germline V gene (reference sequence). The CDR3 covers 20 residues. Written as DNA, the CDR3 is TGTGCCAGCAGTTTATACATAACCCCTTCCCTAGGACCGAACACCGGGGAGCTGTTTTTT. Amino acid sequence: CASSLYITPSLGPNTGELFF.

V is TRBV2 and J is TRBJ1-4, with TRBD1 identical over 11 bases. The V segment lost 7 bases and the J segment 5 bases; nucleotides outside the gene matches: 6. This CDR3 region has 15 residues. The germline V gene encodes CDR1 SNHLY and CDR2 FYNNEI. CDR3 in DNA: TGTGCCAGCACCGGGACAGGGGGGCTGAATGAAAAACTGTTTTTT. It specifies CASTGTGGLNEKLFF.

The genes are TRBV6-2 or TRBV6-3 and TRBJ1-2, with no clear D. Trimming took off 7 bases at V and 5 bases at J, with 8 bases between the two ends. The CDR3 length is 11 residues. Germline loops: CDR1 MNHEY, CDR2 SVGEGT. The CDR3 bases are TGTGCCAGCAACGGCCCGTATGGCTACACCTTC. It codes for CASNGPYGYTF.

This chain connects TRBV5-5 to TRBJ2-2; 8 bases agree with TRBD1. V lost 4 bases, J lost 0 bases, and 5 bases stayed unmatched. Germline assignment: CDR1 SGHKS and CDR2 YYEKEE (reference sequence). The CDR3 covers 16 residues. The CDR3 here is CASSPRGLPNTGELFF. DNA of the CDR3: TGTGCCAGCAGCCCCAGGGGGCTTCCGAACACCGGGGAGCTGTTTTTT.

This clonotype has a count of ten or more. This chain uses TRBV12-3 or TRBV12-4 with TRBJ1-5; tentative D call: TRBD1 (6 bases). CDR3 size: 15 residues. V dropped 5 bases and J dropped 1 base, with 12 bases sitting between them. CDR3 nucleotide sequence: TGTGCCAGCAGTAAGGCAGGGGAGAGCAATCAGCCCCAGCATTTT. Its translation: CASSKAGESNQPQHF.

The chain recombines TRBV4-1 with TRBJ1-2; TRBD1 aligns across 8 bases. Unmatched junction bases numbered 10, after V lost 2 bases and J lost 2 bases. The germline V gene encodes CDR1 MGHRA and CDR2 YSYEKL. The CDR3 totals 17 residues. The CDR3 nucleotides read TGCGCCAGCAGCCAACGCTCCGGGACAGGCCCCAACTATGGCTACACCTTC. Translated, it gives CASSQRSGTGPNYGYTF.

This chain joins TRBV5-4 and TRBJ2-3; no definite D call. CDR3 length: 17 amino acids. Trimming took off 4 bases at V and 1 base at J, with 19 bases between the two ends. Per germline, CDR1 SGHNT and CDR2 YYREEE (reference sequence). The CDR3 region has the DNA TGTGCCAGCAGCCCAACGTGGGGTACCGGCGGCACAGATACGCAGTATTTT. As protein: CASSPTWGTGGTDTQYF.

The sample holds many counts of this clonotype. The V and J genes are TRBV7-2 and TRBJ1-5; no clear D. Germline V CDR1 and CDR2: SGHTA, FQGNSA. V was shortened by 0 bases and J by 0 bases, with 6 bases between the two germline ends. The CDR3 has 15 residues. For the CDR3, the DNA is TGTGCCAGCAGCTTAGCCTTATATAGCAATCAGCCCCAGCATTTT. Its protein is CASSLALYSNQPQHF.